The present T cell receptor (beta chain) was sequenced within a study of blood T cell repertoires in COVID-19. This table comes from immunoSEQ multiplex PCR, and its TCRdb copy is limited to in-frame clones, with some not included. The table lists 50,000 to 65,000 clones, approximately 91% of them singletons, with 3.9% in the top ten. The receptor was derived from a man between 65 and 80 years old with acute or convalescent COVID-19. The specimen was peripheral blood.

CDR3 DNA: TGTGCCAGCAGCTTAGGTCTTTTTTTTGGCGGGGGGGCCAACGAGCAGTACTTC. Its translation is CASSLGLFFGGGANEQYF. V is TRBV7-2 and J is TRBJ2-7; 9 nucleotides match TRBD2. The J segment lost 5 bases and the V segment lost 1 base, leaving 15 bases of the junction unmatched. Germline CDR1 reads SGHTA; CDR2 reads FQGNSA. The CDR3 is made up of 18 amino acids. Drawing the rest from reference TRBV7-2 and TRBJ2-7, the complete variable domain is GAGVSQSPSNKVTEKGKDVELRCDPISGHTALYWYRQSLGQGLEFLIYFQGNSAPDKSGLPSDRFSAERTGGSVSTLTIQRTQQEDSAVYLCASSLGLFFGGGANEQYFGPGTRLTVT.